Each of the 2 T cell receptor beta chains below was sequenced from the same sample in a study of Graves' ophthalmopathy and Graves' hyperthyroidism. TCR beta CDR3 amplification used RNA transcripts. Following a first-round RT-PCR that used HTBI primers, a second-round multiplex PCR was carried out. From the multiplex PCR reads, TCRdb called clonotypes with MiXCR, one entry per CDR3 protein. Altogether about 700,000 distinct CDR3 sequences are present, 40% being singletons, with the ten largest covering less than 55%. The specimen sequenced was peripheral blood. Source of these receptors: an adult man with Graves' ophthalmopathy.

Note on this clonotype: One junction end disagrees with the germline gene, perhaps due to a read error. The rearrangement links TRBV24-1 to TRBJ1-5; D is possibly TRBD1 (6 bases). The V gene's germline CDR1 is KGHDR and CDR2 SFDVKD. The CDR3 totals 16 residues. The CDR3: CASSLVLGGRNQPQHF. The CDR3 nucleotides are TGTGCCAGCAGTTTGGTCCTCGGGGGCCGCAATCAGCCCCAGCATTTT.

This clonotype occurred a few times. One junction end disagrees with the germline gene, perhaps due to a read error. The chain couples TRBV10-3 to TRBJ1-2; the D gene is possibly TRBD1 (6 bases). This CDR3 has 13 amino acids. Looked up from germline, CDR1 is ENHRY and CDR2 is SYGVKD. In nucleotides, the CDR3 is TGTGCCAGCAGTGAATACAGGGCTTATGGCTACACCTTC. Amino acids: CASSEYRAYGYTF.